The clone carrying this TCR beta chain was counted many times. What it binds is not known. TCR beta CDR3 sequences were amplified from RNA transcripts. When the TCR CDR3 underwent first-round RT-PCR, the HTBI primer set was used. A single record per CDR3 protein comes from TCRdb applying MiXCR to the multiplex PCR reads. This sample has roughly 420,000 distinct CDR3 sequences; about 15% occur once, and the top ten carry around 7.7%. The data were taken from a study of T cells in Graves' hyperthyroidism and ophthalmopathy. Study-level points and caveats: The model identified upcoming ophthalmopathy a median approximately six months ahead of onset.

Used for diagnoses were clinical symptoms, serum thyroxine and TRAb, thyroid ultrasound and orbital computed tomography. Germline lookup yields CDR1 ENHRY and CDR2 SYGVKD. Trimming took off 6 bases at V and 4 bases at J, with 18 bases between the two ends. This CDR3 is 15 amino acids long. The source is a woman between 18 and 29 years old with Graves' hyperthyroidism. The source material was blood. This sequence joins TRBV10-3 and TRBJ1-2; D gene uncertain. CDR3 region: CAISTTRREGYGYTF. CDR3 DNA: TGTGCCATCAGCACGACCAGGCGGGAGGGCTATGGCTACACCTTC.